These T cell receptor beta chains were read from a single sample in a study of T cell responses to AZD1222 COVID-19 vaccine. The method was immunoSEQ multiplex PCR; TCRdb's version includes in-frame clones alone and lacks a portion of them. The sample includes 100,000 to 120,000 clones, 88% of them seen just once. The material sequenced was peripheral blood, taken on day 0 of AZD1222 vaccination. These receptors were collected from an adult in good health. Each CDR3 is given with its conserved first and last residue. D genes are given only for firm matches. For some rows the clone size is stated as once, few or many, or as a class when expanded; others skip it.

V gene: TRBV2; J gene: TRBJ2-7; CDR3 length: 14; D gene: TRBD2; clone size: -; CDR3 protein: CASSEDLAGVEQYF; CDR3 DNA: TGTGCCAGCAGTGAAGATCTAGCGGGAGTTGAGCAGTACTTC
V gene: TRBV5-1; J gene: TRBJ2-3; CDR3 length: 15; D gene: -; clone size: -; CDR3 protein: CASSLRGINTDTQYF; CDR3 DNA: TGCGCCAGCAGCTTGCGGGGAATCAACACAGATACGCAGTATTTT
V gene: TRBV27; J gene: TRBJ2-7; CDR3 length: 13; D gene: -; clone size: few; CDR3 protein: CASSSGPLYEQYF; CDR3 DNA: TGTGCCAGCAGTAGTGGACCTCTCTACGAGCAGTACTTC
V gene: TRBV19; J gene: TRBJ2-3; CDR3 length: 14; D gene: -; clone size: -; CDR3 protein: CASSSRAAVDTQYF; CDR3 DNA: TGTGCCAGTAGCTCGAGGGCGGCCGTAGATACGCAGTATTTT
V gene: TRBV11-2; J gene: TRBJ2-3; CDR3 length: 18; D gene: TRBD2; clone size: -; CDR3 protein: CASSPPGLAGGGTDTQYF; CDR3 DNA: TGTGCCAGCAGCCCCCCGGGACTAGCGGGAGGGGGCACAGATACGCAGTATTTT
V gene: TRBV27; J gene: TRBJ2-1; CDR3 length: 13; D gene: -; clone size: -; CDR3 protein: CASSATRRAEQFF; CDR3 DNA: TGTGCCAGCAGTGCGACTAGGAGGGCTGAGCAGTTCTTC
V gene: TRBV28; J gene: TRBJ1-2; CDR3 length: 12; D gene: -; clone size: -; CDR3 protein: CASSWEGYGYTF; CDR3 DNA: TGTGCCAGCAGTTGGGAAGGGTATGGCTACACCTTC
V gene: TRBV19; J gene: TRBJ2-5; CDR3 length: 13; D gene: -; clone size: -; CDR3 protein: CASSPDREGTQYF; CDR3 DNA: TGTGCCAGTAGTCCTGACAGGGAGGGGACCCAGTACTTC
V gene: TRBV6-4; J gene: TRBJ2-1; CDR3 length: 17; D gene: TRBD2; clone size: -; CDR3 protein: CASSERASGSSYNEQFF; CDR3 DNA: TGTGCCAGCAGTGAAAGGGCTAGCGGGAGCTCCTACAATGAGCAGTTCTTC
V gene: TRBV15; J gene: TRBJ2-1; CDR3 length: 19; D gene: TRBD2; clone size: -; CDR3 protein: CATSRDTALTSGRLNEQFF; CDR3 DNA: TGTGCCACCAGCAGAGATACCGCGTTGACTAGCGGGAGATTGAATGAGCAGTTCTTC
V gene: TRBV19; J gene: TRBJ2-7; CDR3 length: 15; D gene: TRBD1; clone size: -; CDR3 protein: CASTAGTGGSYEQYF; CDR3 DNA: TGTGCCAGTACCGCCGGGACAGGGGGCTCCTACGAGCAGTACTTC
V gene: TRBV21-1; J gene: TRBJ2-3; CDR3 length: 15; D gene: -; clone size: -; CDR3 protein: CASSNPVGSADTQYF; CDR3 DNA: TGTGCCAGCAGCAACCCCGTGGGGAGCGCAGATACGCAGTATTTT
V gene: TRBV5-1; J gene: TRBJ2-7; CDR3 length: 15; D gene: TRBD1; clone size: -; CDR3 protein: CASSLDGTGFGEQYF; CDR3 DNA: TGCGCCAGCAGCTTGGACGGGACAGGCTTTGGCGAGCAGTACTTC
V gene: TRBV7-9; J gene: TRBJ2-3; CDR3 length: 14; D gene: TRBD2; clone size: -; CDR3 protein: CASGSTGTSGTQYF; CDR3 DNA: TGTGCCAGCGGCTCTACCGGGACTAGCGGGACGCAGTATTTT
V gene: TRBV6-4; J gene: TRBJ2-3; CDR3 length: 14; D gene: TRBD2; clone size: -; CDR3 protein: CASSEREHTDTQYF; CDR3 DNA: TGTGCCAGCAGTGAGCGGGAGCACACAGATACGCAGTATTTT
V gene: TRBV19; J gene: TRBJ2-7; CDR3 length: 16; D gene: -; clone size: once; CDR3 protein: CASSIDPGVSSYEQYF; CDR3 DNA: TGTGCCAGTAGTATAGATCCAGGGGTGAGCTCCTACGAGCAGTACTTC
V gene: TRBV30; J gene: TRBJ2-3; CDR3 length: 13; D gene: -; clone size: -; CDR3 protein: CAWTPQGTDTQYF; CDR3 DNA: TGTGCCTGGACCCCACAGGGCACAGATACGCAGTATTTT
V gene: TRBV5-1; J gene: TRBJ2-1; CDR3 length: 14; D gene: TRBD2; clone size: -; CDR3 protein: CASSVGTSRDEQFF; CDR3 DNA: TGCGCCAGCAGCGTCGGGACTAGCAGGGATGAGCAGTTCTTC
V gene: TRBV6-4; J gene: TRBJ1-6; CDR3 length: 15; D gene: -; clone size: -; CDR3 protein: CASSDSFWGNSPLHF; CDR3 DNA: TGTGCCAGCAGTGATTCTTTCTGGGGAAATTCACCCCTCCACTTT
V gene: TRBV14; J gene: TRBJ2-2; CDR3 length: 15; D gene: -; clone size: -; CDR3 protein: CASSQVEGVGGELFF; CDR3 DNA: TGTGCCAGCAGCCAAGTAGAGGGGGTCGGCGGGGAGCTGTTTTTT
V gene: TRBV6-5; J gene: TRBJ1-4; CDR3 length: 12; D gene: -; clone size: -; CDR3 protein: CASSQGTEKLFF; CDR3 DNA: TGTGCCAGCAGCCAGGGAACCGAAAAACTGTTTTTT
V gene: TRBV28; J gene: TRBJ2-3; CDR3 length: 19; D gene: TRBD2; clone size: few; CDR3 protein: CASSLWNWREGRNTDTQYF; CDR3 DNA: TGTGCCAGCAGTCTGTGGAATTGGCGGGAGGGGAGGAACACAGATACGCAGTATTTT
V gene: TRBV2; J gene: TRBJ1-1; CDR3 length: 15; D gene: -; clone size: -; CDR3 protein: CASSDPGLLNTEAFF; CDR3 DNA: TGTGCCAGCAGTGACCCGGGACTCCTGAACACTGAAGCTTTCTTT
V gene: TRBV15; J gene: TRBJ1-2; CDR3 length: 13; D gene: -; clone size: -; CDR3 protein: CATGARGGYGYTF; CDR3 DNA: TGTGCCACCGGTGCAAGGGGCGGTTATGGCTACACCTTC
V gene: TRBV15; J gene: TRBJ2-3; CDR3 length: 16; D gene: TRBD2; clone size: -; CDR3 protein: CATSRGGGARTDTQYF; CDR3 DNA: TGTGCCACCAGCAGAGGGGGGGGAGCCCGCACAGATACGCAGTATTTT
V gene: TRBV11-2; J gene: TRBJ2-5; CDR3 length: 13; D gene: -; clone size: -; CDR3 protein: CASSFAVKETQYF; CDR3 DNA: TGTGCCAGCAGCTTCGCCGTTAAAGAGACCCAGTACTTC
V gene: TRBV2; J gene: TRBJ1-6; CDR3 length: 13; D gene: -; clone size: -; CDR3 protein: CASTTIGGSPLHF; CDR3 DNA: TGTGCCAGCACCACGATCGGTGGTTCACCCCTCCACTTT
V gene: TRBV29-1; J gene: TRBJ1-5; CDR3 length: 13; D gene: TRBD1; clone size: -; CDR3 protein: CSVSQGMSQPQHF; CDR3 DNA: TGCAGCGTTTCACAGGGGATGTCTCAGCCCCAGCATTTT
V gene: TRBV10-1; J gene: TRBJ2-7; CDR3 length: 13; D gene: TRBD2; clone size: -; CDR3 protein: CASSVGGFNEQYF; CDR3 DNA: TGCGCCAGCAGTGTCGGGGGGTTCAACGAGCAGTACTTC
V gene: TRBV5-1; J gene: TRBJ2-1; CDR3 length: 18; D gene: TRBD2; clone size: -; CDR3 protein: CASSLGLAGLGTYNEQFF; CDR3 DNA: TGCGCCAGCAGCTTGGGGCTAGCGGGACTGGGAACCTACAATGAGCAGTTCTTC
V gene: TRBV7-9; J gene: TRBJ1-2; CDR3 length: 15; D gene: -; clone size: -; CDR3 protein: CASSLLEGDMGGYTF; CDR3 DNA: TGTGCCAGCAGCCTGCTAGAAGGGGACATGGGGGGCTACACCTTC
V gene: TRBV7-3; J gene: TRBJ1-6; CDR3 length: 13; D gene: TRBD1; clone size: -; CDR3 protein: CASSPDRNSPLHF; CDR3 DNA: TGTGCCAGCAGCCCGGACAGGAATTCACCCCTCCACTTT
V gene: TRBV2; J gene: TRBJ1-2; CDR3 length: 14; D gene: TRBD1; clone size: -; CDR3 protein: CASSKDRGNYGYTF; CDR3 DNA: TGTGCCAGCAGTAAGGACAGGGGTAACTATGGCTACACCTTC
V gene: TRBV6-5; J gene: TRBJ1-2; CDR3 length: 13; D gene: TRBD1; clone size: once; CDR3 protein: CASTGGTVGGYTF; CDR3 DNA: TGTGCCAGCACCGGCGGGACAGTGGGAGGCTACACCTTC
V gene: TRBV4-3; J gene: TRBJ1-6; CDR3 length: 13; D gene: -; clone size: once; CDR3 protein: CASSQGRETPLHF; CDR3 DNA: TGCGCCAGCAGCCAGGGGCGCGAGACACCCCTCCACTTT
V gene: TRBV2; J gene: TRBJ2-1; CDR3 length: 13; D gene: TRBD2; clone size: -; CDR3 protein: CGNRLARNNEQFF; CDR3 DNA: TGTGGAAACCGACTAGCGAGAAACAATGAGCAGTTCTTC
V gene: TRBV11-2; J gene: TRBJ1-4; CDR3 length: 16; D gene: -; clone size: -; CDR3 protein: CASSLRFDARLGGLFF; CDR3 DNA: TGTGCCAGCAGCTTACGTTTTGACGCTAGACTAGGTGGACTGTTTTTT
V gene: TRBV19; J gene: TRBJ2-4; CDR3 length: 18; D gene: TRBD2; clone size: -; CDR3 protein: CASSIEASGTIAKNIQYF; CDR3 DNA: TGTGCCAGTAGTATCGAGGCTAGCGGCACAATAGCCAAAAACATTCAGTACTTC
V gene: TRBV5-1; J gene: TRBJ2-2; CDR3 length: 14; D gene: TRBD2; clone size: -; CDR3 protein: CASSLVAGNTGHVF; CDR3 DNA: TGCGCCAGCAGCTTGGTAGCGGGGAACACCGGGCACGTTTTT
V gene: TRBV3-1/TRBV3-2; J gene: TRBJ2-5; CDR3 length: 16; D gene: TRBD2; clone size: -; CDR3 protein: CASSRSEAAGLETQYF; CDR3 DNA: TGTGCCAGCAGCAGAAGTGAGGCAGCGGGATTGGAGACCCAGTACTTC
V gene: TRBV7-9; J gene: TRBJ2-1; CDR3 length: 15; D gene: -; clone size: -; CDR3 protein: CASTPPGSSYNEQFF; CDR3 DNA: TGTGCCAGCACCCCCCCGGGGAGCTCCTACAATGAGCAGTTCTTC
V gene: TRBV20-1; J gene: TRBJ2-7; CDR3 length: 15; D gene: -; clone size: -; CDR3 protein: CSASEAPGISYEQYF; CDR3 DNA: TGCAGTGCTAGTGAAGCCCCGGGGATCAGCTACGAGCAGTACTTC
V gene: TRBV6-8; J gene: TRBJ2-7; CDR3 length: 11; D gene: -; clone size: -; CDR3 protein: CASPGLGEQYF; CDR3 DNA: TGTGCCAGCCCTGGGTTGGGTGAGCAGTACTTC
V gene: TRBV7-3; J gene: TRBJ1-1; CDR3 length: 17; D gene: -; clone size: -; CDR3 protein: CASSLRQDLLMNTEAFF; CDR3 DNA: TGTGCCAGCAGCTTAAGACAGGACTTACTAATGAACACTGAAGCTTTCTTT
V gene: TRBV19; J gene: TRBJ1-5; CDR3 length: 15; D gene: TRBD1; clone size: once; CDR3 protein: CASSIPQGSNQPQHF; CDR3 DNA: TGTGCCAGTAGTATCCCACAGGGGAGCAATCAGCCCCAGCATTTT
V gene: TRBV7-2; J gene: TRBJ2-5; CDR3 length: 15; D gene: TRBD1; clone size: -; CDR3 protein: CASSLGTGAGETQYF; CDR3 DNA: TGTGCCAGCAGCTTAGGGACAGGGGCAGGGGAGACCCAGTACTTC
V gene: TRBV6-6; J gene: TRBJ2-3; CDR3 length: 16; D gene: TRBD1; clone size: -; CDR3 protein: CASTPTPGQGTDTQYF; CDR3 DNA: TGTGCCAGCACCCCTACCCCCGGACAGGGAACAGATACGCAGTATTTT
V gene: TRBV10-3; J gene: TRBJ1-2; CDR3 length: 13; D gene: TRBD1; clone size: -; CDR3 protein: CAISRTGGNGYTF; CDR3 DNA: TGTGCCATCAGTCGGACAGGGGGCAATGGCTACACCTTC
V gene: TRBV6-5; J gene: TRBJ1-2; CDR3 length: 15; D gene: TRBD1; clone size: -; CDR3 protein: CASSLDRDLYYGYTF; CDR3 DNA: TGTGCCAGCAGTTTAGACAGGGACCTGTACTATGGCTACACCTTC
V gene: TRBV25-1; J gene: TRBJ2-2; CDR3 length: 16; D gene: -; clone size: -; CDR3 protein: CASSEGRTVNTGELFF; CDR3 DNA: TGTGCCAGCAGCGAAGGAAGAACGGTCAACACCGGGGAGCTGTTTTTT
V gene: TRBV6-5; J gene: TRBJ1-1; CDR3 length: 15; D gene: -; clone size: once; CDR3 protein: CASSYLGTENTEAFF; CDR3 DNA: TGTGCCAGCAGTTATCTGGGGACGGAAAACACTGAAGCTTTCTTT
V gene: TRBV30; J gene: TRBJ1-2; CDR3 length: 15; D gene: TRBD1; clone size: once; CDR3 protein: CAWRYRDSLNLGYTF; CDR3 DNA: TGTGCCTGGAGATACCGGGACAGCCTTAACTTGGGCTACACCTTC
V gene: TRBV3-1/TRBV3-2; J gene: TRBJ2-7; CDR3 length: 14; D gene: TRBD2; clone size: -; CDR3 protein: CASSPAGGLDEQYF; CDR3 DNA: TGTGCCAGCAGCCCGGCGGGAGGTTTGGACGAGCAGTACTTC
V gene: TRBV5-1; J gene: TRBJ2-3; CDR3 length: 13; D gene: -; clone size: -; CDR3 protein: CASSRDTTDTQYF; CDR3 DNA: TGCGCCAGCAGCCGCGACACCACAGATACGCAGTATTTT
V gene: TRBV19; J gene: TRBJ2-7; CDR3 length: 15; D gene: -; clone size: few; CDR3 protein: CASSPGVWGKGAQYF; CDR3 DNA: TGTGCCAGTAGCCCCGGGGTCTGGGGTAAAGGGGCGCAGTACTTC